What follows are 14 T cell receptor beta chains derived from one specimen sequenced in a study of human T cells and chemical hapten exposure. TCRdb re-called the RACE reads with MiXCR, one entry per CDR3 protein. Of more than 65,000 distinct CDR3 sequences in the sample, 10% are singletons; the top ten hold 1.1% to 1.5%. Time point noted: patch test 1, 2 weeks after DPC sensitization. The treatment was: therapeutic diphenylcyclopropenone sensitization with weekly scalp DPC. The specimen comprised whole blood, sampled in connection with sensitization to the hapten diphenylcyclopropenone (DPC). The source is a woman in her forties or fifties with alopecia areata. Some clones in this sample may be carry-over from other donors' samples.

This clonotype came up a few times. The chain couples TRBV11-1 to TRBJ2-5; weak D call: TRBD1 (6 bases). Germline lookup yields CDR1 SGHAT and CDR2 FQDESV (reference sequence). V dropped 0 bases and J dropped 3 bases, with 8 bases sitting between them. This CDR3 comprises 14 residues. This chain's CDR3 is CASSLAGAKETQYF. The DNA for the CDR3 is TGTGCCAGCAGCTTAGCGGGGGCAAAAGAGACCCAGTACTTC.

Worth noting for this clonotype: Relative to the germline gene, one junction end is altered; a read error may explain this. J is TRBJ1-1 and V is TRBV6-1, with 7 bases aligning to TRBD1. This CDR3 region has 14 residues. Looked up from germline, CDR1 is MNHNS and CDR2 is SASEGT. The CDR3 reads CASIPPGQNAEAFF. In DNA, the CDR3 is TGTGCCAGCATACCGCCGGGACAGAACGCTGAAGCTTTCTTT.

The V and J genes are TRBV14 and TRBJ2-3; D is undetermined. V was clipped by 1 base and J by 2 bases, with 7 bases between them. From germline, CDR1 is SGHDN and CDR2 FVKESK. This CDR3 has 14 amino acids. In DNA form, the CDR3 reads TGTGCCAGCAGCCAAGTCCAGGACACAGATACGCAGTATTTT. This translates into CASSQVQDTDTQYF.

CDR3 protein: CASSFEWSYNEQFF. For the CDR3, the DNA is TGCGCCAGCAGCTTTGAGTGGTCCTACAATGAGCAGTTCTTC. The chain combines TRBV5-1 with TRBJ2-1; no reliable D call. Germline CDR1 is SGHRS and CDR2 is YFSETQ. This CDR3 comprises 14 residues. Deletions cut 2 bases from V and 1 base from J, with 7 bases between.

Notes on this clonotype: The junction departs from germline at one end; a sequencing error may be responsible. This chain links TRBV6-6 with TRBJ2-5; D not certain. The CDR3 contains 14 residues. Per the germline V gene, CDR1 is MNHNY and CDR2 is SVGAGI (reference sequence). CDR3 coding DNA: TGTGCCAACAGTTATCGCCTTGGGGAAGAGACCCAGTACTTC. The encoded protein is CANSYRLGEETQYF.

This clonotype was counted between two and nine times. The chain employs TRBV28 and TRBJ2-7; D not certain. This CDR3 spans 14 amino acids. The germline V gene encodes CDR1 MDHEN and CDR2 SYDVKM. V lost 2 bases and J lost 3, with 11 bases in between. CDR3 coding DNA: TGTGCCAGCAGTTTAGTCGCCCTCTACTACGAGCAGTACTTC. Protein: CASSLVALYYEQYF.

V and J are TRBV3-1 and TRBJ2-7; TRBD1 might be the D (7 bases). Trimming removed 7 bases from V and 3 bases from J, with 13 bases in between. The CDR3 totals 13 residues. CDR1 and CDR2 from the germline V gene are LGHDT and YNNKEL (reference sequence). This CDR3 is CASTRGANYEQYF. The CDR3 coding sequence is TGTGCCAGCACCAGGGGGGCTAACTACGAGCAGTACTTC.

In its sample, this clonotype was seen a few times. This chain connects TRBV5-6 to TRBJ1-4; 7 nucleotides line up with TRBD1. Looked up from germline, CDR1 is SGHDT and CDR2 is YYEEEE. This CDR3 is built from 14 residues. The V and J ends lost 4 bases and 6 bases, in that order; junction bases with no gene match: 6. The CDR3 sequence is CASSPTGRYEKLFF. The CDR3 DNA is TGTGCCAGCAGCCCGACAGGGCGTTATGAAAAACTGTTTTTT.

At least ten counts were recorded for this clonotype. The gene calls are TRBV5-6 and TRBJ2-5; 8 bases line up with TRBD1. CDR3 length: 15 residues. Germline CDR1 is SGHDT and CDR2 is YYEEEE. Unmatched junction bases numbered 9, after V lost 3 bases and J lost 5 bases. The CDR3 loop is CASSWRTGNYETQYF. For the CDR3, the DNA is TGTGCCAGCAGCTGGCGGACAGGGAATTACGAGACCCAGTACTTC. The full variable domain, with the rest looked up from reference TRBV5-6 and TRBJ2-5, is DAGVTQSPTHLIKTRGQQVTLRCSPKSGHDTVSWYQQALGQGPQFIFQYYEEEERQRGNFPDRFSGHQFPNYSSELNVNALLLGDSALYLCASSWRTGNYETQYFGPGTRLLVL.

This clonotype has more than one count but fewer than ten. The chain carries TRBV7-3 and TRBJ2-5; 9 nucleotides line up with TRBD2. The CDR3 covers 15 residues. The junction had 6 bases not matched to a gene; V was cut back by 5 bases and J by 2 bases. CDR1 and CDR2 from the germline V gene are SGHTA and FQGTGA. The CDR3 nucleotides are TGTGCCAGCAGCCCCCGACTAGCGGATCAAGAGACCCAGTACTTC. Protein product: CASSPRLADQETQYF.

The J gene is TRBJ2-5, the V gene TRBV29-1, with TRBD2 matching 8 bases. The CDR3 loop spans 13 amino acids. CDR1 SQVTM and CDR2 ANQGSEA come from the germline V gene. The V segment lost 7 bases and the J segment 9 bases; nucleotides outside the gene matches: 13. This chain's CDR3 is CSALDSGTSPQYF. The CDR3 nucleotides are TGCAGCGCCCTCGATAGCGGGACCTCTCCCCAGTACTTC. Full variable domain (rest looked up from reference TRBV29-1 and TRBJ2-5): SAVISQKPSRDICQRGTSLTIQCQVDSQVTMMFWYRQQPGQSLTLIATANQGSEATYESGFVIDKFPISRPNLTFSTLTVSNMSPEDSSIYLCSALDSGTSPQYFGPGTRLLVL.

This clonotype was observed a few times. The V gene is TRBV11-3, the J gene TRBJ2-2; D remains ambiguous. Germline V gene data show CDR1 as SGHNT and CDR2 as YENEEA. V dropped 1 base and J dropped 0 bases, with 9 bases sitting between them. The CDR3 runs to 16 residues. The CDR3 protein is CASSLVVAANTGELFF. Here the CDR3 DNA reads TGTGCCAGCAGCTTAGTGGTAGCAGCGAACACCGGGGAGCTGTTTTTT. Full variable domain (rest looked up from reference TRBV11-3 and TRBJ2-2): EAGVVQSPRYKIIEKKQPVAFWCNPISGHNTLYWYLQNLGQGPELLIRYENEEAVDDSQLPKDRFSAERLKGVDSTLKIQPAELGDSAVYLCASSLVVAANTGELFFGEGSRLTVL.

The CDR3 region has the DNA TGTGCCAGCTCACCAGGGAGGGGGGGAACTGAAGCTTTCTTT. Its translation: CASSPGRGGTEAFF. This chain connects TRBV18 to TRBJ1-1, with a weak D call TRBD1 (6 bases). This CDR3 is 14 amino acids long. V was shortened by 2 bases and J by 5 bases, with 12 bases between the two germline ends. Germline V CDR1 and CDR2: KGHSH, LQKENI.

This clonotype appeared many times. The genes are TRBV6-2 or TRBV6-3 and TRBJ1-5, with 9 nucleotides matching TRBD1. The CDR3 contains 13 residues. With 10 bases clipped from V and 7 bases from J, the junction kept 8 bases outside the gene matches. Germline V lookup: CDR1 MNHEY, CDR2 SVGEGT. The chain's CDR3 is CATRDRAKQPQHF. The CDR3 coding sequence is TGTGCCACCAGGGACAGGGCGAAACAGCCCCAGCATTTT.